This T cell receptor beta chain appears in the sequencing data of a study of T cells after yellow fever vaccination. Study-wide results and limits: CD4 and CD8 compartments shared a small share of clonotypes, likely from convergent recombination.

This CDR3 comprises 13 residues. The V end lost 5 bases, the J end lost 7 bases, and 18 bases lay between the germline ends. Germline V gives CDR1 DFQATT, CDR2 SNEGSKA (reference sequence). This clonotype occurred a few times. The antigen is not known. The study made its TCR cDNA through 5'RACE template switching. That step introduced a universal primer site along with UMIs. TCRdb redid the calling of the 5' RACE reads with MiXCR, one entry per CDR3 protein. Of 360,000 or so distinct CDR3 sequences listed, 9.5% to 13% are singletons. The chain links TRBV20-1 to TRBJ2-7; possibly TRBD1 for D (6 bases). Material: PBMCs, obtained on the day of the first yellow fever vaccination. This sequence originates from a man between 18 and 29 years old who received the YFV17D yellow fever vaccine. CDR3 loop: CSARIHRAEEQYV. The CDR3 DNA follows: TGCAGTGCTCGGATCCACAGGGCGGAGGAGCAGTACGTC.